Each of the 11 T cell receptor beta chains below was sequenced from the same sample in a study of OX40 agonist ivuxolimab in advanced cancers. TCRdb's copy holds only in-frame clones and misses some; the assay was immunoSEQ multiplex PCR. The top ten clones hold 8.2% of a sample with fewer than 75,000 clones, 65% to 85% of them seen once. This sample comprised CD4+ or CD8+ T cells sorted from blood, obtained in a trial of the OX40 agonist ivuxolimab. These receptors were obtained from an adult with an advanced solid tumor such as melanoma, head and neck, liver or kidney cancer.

CDR3 residues: CASSPDSNQPQHF. The CDR3 DNA follows: TGTGCCAGCTCACCGGATAGCAATCAGCCCCAGCATTTT. The chain carries TRBV18 and TRBJ1-5; D is unclear. The V end was cut by 3 bases, the J end by 0 bases, with 3 bases between. Looked up from germline, CDR1 is KGHSH and CDR2 is LQKENI. The CDR3 has 13 residues.

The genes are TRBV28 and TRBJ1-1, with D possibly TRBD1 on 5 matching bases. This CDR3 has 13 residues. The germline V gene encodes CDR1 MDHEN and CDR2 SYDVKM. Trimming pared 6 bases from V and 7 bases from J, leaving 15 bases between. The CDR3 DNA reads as TGTGCCAGCAGCCGGTGGGGGGTAAATGAAGCTTTCTTT. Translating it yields CASSRWGVNEAFF.

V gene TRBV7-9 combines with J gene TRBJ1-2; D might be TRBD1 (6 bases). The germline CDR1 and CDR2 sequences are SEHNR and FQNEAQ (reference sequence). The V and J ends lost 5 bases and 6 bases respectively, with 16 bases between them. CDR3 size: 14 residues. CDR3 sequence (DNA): TGTGCCAGCAGCCAGGGGTGGGGGAGCGATGGCTACACCTTC. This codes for CASSQGWGSDGYTF.

CDR3 bases: TGTGCCAGCAGTTGCTCGCAGGGGCTAAGAAACACCATATATTTT. Its protein is CASSCSQGLRNTIYF. The chain is built from TRBV6-5 and TRBJ1-3, with a possible D match to TRBD1 (6 bases). This CDR3 is built from 15 residues. Germline loops: CDR1 MNHEY, CDR2 SVGAGI. V was cut by 4 bases and J by 5 bases, with 15 bases left in between.

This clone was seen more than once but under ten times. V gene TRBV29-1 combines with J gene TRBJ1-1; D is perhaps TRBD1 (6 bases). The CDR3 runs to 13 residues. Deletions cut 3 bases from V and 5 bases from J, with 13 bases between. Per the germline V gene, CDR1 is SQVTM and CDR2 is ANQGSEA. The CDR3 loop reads CSVEGARSTEAFF. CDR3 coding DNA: TGCAGCGTTGAGGGGGCTCGGAGTACTGAAGCTTTCTTT.

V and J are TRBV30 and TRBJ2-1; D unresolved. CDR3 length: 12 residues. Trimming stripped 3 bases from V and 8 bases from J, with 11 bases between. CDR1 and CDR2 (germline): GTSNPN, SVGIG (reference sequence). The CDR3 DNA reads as TGTGCCTGGAGCAAGGACCGGGATGAGCAGTTCTTC. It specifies CAWSKDRDEQFF.

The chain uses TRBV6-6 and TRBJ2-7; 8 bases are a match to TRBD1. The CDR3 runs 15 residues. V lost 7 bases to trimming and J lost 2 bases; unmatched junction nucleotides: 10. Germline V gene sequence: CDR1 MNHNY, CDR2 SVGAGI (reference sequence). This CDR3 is CASIPRDRRPYEQYV. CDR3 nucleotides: TGTGCCAGCATCCCCCGGGACAGGCGTCCCTACGAGCAGTACGTC.

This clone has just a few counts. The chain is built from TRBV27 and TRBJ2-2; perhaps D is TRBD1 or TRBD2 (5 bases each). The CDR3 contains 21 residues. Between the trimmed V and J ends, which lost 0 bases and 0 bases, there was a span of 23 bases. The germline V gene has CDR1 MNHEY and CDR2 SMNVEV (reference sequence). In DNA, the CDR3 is TGTGCCAGCAGTTTATCTGGGGACCCGAGCTTCGGGCTAGCGAACACCGGGGAGCTGTTTTTT. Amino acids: CASSLSGDPSFGLANTGELFF.

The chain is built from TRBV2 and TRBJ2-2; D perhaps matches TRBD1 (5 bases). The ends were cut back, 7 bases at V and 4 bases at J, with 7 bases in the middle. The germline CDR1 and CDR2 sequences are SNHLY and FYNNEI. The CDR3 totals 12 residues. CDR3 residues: CASKRGTGELFF. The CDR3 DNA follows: TGTGCCAGCAAAAGGGGCACCGGGGAGCTGTTTTTT. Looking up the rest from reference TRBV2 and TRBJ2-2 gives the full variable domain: EPEVTQTPSHQVTQMGQEVILRCVPISNHLYFYWYRQILGQKVEFLVSFYNNEISEKSEIFDDQFSVERPDGSNFTLKIRSTKLEDSAMYFCASKRGTGELFFGEGSRLTVL.

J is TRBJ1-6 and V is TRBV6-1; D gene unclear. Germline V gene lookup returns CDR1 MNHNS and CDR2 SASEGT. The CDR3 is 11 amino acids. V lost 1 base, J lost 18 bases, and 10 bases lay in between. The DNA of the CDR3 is TGTGCCAGCAGTGAAGGGACGGCTACCCACTTT. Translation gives CASSEGTATHF.

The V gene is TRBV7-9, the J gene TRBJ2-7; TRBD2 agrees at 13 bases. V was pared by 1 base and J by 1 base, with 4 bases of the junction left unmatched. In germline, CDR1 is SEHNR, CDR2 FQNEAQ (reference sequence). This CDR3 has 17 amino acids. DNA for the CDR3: TGTGCCAGCAGCTTAGGGACTAGCGGGAGTAGATCCTACGAGCAGTACTTC. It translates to CASSLGTSGSRSYEQYF.